The clone carrying this T cell receptor beta chain was observed a few times. The data derive from a study of blood T cell repertoires in COVID-19. Study as a whole: Sites in the United States, Italy and Spain provided acute and convalescent COVID-19 samples. PBMCs, B-cell-depleted T cells, or T cells provided the cDNA or gDNA that made up the material.

The CDR3 runs 13 residues. Looked up from germline, CDR1 is WNHNN and CDR2 is SYGVQD (reference sequence). Trimming left V 6 bases short and J 8 bases short, with 16 bases between. Original analysis: Counts of nucleated cells, estimated from reference gene primer amplification, were obtained. Assay: immunoSEQ multiplex PCR; the TCRdb copy retains only in-frame clones and omits some. D and trimming come from the DNA, and the V and J calls and clone size come from that table. The table lists about 39,000 clones, approximately 78% of them singletons. Sequences were obtained from peripheral blood. This chain uses TRBV10-1 with TRBJ1-1; D gene uncertain. This receptor was taken from a man aged 55 to 70 in a cohort sampled during active COVID-19. The CDR3 loop is CASRATHSAEAFF. DNA for the CDR3: TGCGCCAGCAGAGCCACACATTCAGCGGAAGCTTTCTTT.